The clone carrying this TCR beta chain was seen a few times. TCRdb used MiXCR to reprocess the RT-PCR reads, holding one entry per CDR3 protein. The data hold a few hundred thousand distinct CDR3 sequences, with 13% to 15% observed a single time. This sample was included in a study of response to subunit inactivated influenza vaccine. This CDR3 has 12 amino acids. V lost 8 bases, J lost 5 bases, and 10 bases lay in between. Germline CDR1 reads MNHEY; CDR2 reads SVGAGI. The sequence was obtained from a man between 50 and 59 years old who received an inactivated influenza vaccine. This chain connects TRBV6-5 to TRBJ1-5, with D uncertain. The sequencing here drew on PBMCs from blood, taken approximately 12 days after vaccination. This chain's CDR3 is CASGRLHQPQHF. Here the CDR3 DNA reads TGTGCCAGCGGCAGGCTGCATCAGCCCCAGCATTTT.